Reported below is one T cell receptor (beta chain). A read error is likely here: a far larger clone is one base away. This record comes from a study of blood T cell repertoires in COVID-19. The CDR3 sequence is 14 residues long. Germline V gene sequence: CDR1 LNHDA, CDR2 SQIVND (reference sequence). Method: immunoSEQ multiplex PCR; TCRdb's copy keeps in-frame clones and lacks some. The sample shows fewer than 70,000 clones, around 83% of them seen only once. The chain couples TRBV19 to TRBJ1-1; perhaps TRBD1 as D (5 bases). Sequencing used peripheral blood. The origin of this receptor is a woman in her sixties with acute or convalescent COVID-19. The CDR3 loop reads CAISPGAQDTEAFF. The CDR3 region has the DNA TGTGCCATTAGTCCTGGGGCCCAGGACACTGAAGCTTTCTTT.